These 10 T cell receptor beta chains share one sample of origin, sequenced in a study of breast tumors, draining lymph nodes, adjacent tissues. Samples came from axillary lymph nodes draining the breast cancer. TCRdb reprocessed the multiplex PCR reads via MiXCR and lists one record per CDR3 protein. The data contain about 200,000 distinct CDR3 sequences, roughly 31% of them singletons. Sequenced input: axillary lymph node tissue. The receptors originated from a female donor with breast cancer. Some clones in this sample may be carry-over from other donors' samples.

In its sample, this clonotype was seen many times. The chain couples TRBV5-6 to TRBJ2-1; 10 nucleotides align to TRBD2. Germline V gene lookup returns CDR1 SGHDT and CDR2 YYEEEE. The CDR3 spans 14 residues. V dropped 0 bases and J dropped 10; count of bases not matched to a gene: 4. This chain's CDR3 is CASSLGLAGAEQFF. For the CDR3, the DNA is TGTGCCAGCAGCTTGGGGCTAGCGGGGGCAGAGCAGTTCTTC.

Concerning this clonotype itself: Just one base apart from a much larger clone, this may be a read error. No conserved phenylalanine or tryptophan ends this CDR3, so it is likely a read error. V usage is TRBV4-1 and J usage is TRBJ2-7; D is uncertain. Trimming removed 1 base from V and 3 bases from J, with 10 bases in between. The CDR3 loop spans 14 amino acids. Per the germline V gene, CDR1 is MGHRA and CDR2 is YSYEKL. In DNA, the CDR3 is TGCGCCAGCAGCCAAGGCGTCTTAAACTACGAGCAGTACCTC. Protein: CASSQGVLNYEQYL.

The chain has TRBV11-3 and TRBJ1-4; D is perhaps TRBD1 (5 bases). The length of the CDR3 is 17 residues. CDR1 is SGHNT and CDR2 is YENEEA in the germline V gene. V shed 0 bases and J shed 4 bases, with 15 bases lying between them. CDR3 sequence: CASSLDGAGTINEKLFF. CDR3 coding DNA: TGTGCCAGCAGCTTAGATGGTGCCGGGACCATTAATGAAAAACTGTTTTTT.

Worth noting for this clonotype: A much larger clone is a single base away; this may be a read error. The J gene is TRBJ1-6, the V gene TRBV3-1; 8 bases agree with TRBD1. Germline lookup yields CDR1 LGHDT and CDR2 YNNKEL (reference sequence). This CDR3 comprises 15 residues. CDR3 nucleotides: TGTGCCAGCAGCCAAGAGGGACAGGCTAATTCACCCCTCTACTTT. Encoded protein: CASSQEGQANSPLYF.

This clonotype was recorded at least ten times. The rearrangement joins TRBV5-5 to TRBJ1-2; no clear D. The CDR3 is 14 residues long. V lost 0 bases and J 2 bases, leaving 8 bases between the germline ends. Germline CDR1 reads SGHKS; CDR2 reads YYEKEE (reference sequence). The CDR3 DNA reads TGTGCCAGCAGCTTGGGTCCGGTCAACTATGGCTACACCTTC. Its protein product is CASSLGPVNYGYTF.

This clonotype was observed at least ten times. This chain links TRBV28 with TRBJ1-5; D uncertain. This CDR3 has 12 residues. Germline CDR1 reads MDHEN; CDR2 reads SYDVKM. V gave up 6 bases and J gave up 2 bases, with 5 bases separating them. The CDR3 region is CASRRGNQPQHF. CDR3 nucleotide sequence: TGTGCCAGCAGGAGGGGCAATCAGCCCCAGCATTTT.

As concerns this clonotype: A read error may explain this, as a much larger clone is one base away. The chain couples TRBV5-1 to TRBJ1-5; D gene uncertain. The CDR3 has 15 residues. Trimming stripped 0 bases from V and 2 bases from J, with 9 bases between. Germline V gene lookup returns CDR1 SGHRS and CDR2 YFSETQ. CDR3 in amino acids: CASSLAGVGNQPQHF. CDR3 bases: TGCGCCAGCAGCTTGGCCGGGGTCGGCAATCAGCCCCAGCATTTT.

This clonotype was counted many times. The chain recombines TRBV5-8 with TRBJ2-5; TRBD2 aligns across 7 bases. The CDR3 has 15 residues. The germline V gene has CDR1 SGHTS and CDR2 YDEGEE. The ends lost 0 bases at V and 5 bases at J; junction bases unmatched: 7. This chain's CDR3 is CASSLGGGSLETQYF. For the CDR3, the DNA is TGTGCCAGCAGCTTGGGGGGAGGGTCACTGGAGACCCAGTACTTC.

V gene TRBV18 combines with J gene TRBJ1-5; TRBD1 aligns across 12 bases. Unmatched junction bases numbered 6, after V lost 4 bases and J lost 2 bases. CDR3 length equals 17 residues. Germline CDR1 KGHSH, CDR2 LQKENI. In DNA form, the CDR3 reads TGTGCCAGCTCACAAGCGGGGACAGGGGGCGGCAATCAGCCCCAGCATTTT. Protein: CASSQAGTGGGNQPQHF.

This clonotype was picked up many times. The J gene is TRBJ2-1, the V gene TRBV11-2; D may match TRBD1 or TRBD2 (5 bases each). The germline gives CDR1 SGHAT, CDR2 FQNNGV. V lost 8 bases, J lost 0 bases, and 11 bases lay in between. This CDR3 contains 14 residues. The CDR3 bases are TGTGCCAGCCGGGGCGATAGCTCCTACAATGAGCAGTTCTTC. Translation gives CASRGDSSYNEQFF.